These T cell receptor beta chains were read from a single sample in a study of blood T cell repertoires in COVID-19. Using immunoSEQ multiplex PCR, the repertoire was profiled, and TCRdb retains in-frame clones only, with some absent. The data contain 90,000 or so clones, around 90% of them singletons. The sample taken for sequencing was peripheral blood. The receptors shown here come from an elderly woman with active or convalescent COVID-19. Each CDR3 is given with its conserved first and last residue. The D gene is left open where the match is weak. Rows may omit the clone size; those that give it use once, few, many or a size class.

TRBV11-2	-	16	TRBJ2-1	once	CASSLGLNDYYNEQFF	TGTGCCAGCAGCTTGGGACTCAACGATTACTACAATGAGCAGTTCTTC
TRBV5-1	TRBD2	16	TRBJ2-1	-	CASSSGLAGSYNEQFF	TGCGCCAGCAGCTCGGGACTAGCGGGTAGTTACAATGAGCAGTTCTTC
TRBV27	TRBD2	16	TRBJ2-1	-	CASTNGGSGRAYEQFF	TGTGCCAGCACGAACGGGGGTAGCGGGAGGGCCTATGAGCAGTTCTTC
TRBV6-4	-	14	TRBJ1-5	-	CASSPQGSGQPQHF	TGTGCCAGCAGTCCCCAGGGTTCCGGTCAGCCCCAGCATTTT
TRBV2	-	14	TRBJ2-7	-	CASSVEGTSYEQYF	TGTGCCAGCAGTGTGGAGGGCACCTCCTACGAGCAGTACTTC
TRBV24-1	TRBD1	14	TRBJ2-3	-	CATSLGQGSDTQYF	TGTGCCACCAGTTTGGGACAGGGGTCAGATACGCAGTATTTT
TRBV4-1	-	14	TRBJ2-1	-	CASSQAGGRFEQFF	TGCGCCAGCAGCCAAGCGGGGGGCCGTTTTGAGCAGTTCTTC
TRBV7-9	TRBD1	13	TRBJ2-3	-	CASSTGATDTQYF	TGTGCCAGCTCGACAGGGGCCACAGATACGCAGTATTTT
TRBV4-3	-	16	TRBJ1-3	-	CASSQDWQGSGNTIYF	TGCGCCAGCAGCCAAGATTGGCAGGGATCTGGAAACACCATATATTTT
TRBV19	-	15	TRBJ2-2	-	CASSGVRGHTGELFF	TGTGCCAGTAGTGGAGTGCGGGGGCACACCGGGGAGCTGTTTTTT
TRBV4-1	-	17	TRBJ2-4	-	CASSQLAGELAKNIQYF	TGCGCCAGCAGCCAGCTCGCAGGGGAACTAGCCAAAAACATTCAGTACTTC
TRBV7-7	-	15	TRBJ2-1	-	CASSLSAGVGNEQFF	TGTGCCAGCAGCTTATCAGCGGGCGTGGGGAATGAGCAGTTCTTC
TRBV4-3	TRBD2	15	TRBJ2-3	-	CASSQDVAGPDTQYF	TGCGCCAGCAGCCAAGATGTAGCGGGCCCAGATACGCAGTATTTT
TRBV11-3	-	15	TRBJ2-2	-	CASSLSGGNTGELFF	TGTGCCAGCAGCTTATCAGGAGGGAATACCGGGGAGCTGTTTTTT